This paragraph reports one TCR beta chain. This entry comes from a study of blood T cell repertoires in COVID-19. Across the study: Samples came from the United States, Italy and Spain, spanning acute and convalescent COVID-19. Sample material is recorded as cDNA or gDNA derived from T cells, B-cell-depleted T cells, or PBMCs.

J lost 5 bases, V lost 4 bases, and 6 bases had no gene match. Germline CDR1 and CDR2: MNHEY and SMNVEV (reference sequence). This CDR3 is 15 amino acids long. Authors' processing steps: Reference gene primers were amplified, and this amplification served to estimate nucleated cell counts. The data were produced by immunoSEQ multiplex PCR, yet TCRdb's version contains in-frame clones alone and is incomplete. That table furnishes V, J and clone size, whereas the DNA furnished D and trimming. The table has roughly 290,000 clones, approximately 83% seen once; the top ten hold approximately 2.2%. The sequenced sample was peripheral blood. The sequence was obtained from a woman in her 30s who had recovered from COVID-19. The chain recombines TRBV27 with TRBJ1-4; 8 bases map to TRBD1. The CDR3 coding sequence is TGTGCCAGCAGTTCCCGACAGGGGCAGAATGAAAAACTGTTTTTT. The encoded protein is CASSSRQGQNEKLFF.